Listed below are T cell receptor beta chains from one sample, sequenced in a study of T cell responses to AZD1222 COVID-19 vaccine. Assay: immunoSEQ multiplex PCR; the TCRdb copy retains only in-frame clones and omits some. This table has 90,000 to 150,000 clones, 88% appearing once. This specimen consisted of peripheral blood, obtained 28 days after the second AZD1222 dose. The receptor source for this set is an adult who received the AZD1222 COVID-19 vaccine. Each CDR3 is given with its conserved first and last residue. Each record gives: D gene, J gene, V gene, CDR3 DNA, CDR3 protein. D genes are given only for firm matches.

d_gene: -
j_gene: TRBJ2-7
v_gene: TRBV7-7
CDR3nt: TGTGCTAGCAGCTCCTCTGGGGGGGAGCAGTACTTC
CDR3aa: CASSSSGGEQYF

d_gene: TRBD1
j_gene: TRBJ1-4
v_gene: TRBV30
CDR3nt: TGTGCCTGGAACCCGGACAGGGTTAATGAAAAACTGTTTTTT
CDR3aa: CAWNPDRVNEKLFF

d_gene: -
j_gene: TRBJ1-1
v_gene: TRBV5-6
CDR3nt: TGTGCCAGCAGACTTGGGGATATCGAAGCTTTCTTT
CDR3aa: CASRLGDIEAFF

d_gene: -
j_gene: TRBJ2-7
v_gene: TRBV9
CDR3nt: TGTGCCAGCAGCGTAGATGCGGGCTACGAGCAGTACTTC
CDR3aa: CASSVDAGYEQYF

d_gene: -
j_gene: TRBJ2-3
v_gene: TRBV3-1/TRBV3-2
CDR3nt: TGTGCCAGCAGCCAAGGCCCTGGCCCCACGGATACGCAGTATTTT
CDR3aa: CASSQGPGPTDTQYF

d_gene: -
j_gene: TRBJ2-7
v_gene: TRBV11-2
CDR3nt: TGTGCCAGCAGCTCCCGGGCACGCTCCTACGAGCAGTACTTC
CDR3aa: CASSSRARSYEQYF

d_gene: -
j_gene: TRBJ1-4
v_gene: TRBV7-9
CDR3nt: TGTGCCAGCAGCTTAGGAAGGACAGTAGGGGAAAAACTGTTTTTT
CDR3aa: CASSLGRTVGEKLFF

d_gene: TRBD2
j_gene: TRBJ2-1
v_gene: TRBV18
CDR3nt: TGTGCCAGCTCACCAGGCAGCGGGGGCTACAATGAGCAGTTCTTC
CDR3aa: CASSPGSGGYNEQFF

d_gene: TRBD2
j_gene: TRBJ2-2
v_gene: TRBV18
CDR3nt: TGTGCCAGCTCACCACGGCGGGGGGGCGACACCGGGGAGCTGTTTTTT
CDR3aa: CASSPRRGGDTGELFF

d_gene: TRBD2
j_gene: TRBJ2-3
v_gene: TRBV27
CDR3nt: TGTGCCAGCAGCCTTGGACTAGCGACAGATACGCAGTATTTT
CDR3aa: CASSLGLATDTQYF